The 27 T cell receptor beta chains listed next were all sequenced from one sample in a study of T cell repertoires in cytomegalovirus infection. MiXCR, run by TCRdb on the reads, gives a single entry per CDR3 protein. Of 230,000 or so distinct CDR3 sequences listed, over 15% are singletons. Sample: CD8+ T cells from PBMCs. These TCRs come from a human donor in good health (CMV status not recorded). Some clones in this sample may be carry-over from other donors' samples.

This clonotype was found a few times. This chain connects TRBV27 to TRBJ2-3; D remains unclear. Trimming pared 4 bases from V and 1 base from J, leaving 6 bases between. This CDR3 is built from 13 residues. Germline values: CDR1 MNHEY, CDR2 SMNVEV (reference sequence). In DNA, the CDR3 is TGTGCCAGCAGTTGGGCGGGCACAGATACGCAGTATTTT. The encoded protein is CASSWAGTDTQYF.

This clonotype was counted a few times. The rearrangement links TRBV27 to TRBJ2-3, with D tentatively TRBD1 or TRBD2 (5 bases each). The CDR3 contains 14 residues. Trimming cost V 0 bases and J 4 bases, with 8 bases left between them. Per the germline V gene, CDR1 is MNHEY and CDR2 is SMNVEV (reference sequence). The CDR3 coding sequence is TGTGCCAGCAGTTTATCCAGGGAGTCAGATACGCAGTATTTT. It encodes CASSLSRESDTQYF.

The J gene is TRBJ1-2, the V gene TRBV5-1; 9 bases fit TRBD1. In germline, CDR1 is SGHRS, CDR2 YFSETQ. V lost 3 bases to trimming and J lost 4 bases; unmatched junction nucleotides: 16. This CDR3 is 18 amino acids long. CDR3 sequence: CASSSSGQGSESGYGYTF. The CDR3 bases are TGCGCCAGCAGCTCCTCGGGACAGGGTAGCGAGAGTGGCTATGGCTACACCTTC.

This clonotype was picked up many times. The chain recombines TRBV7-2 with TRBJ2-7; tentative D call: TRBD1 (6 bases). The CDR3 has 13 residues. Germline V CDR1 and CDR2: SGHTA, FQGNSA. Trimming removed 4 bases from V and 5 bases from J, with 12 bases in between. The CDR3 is CASSSTGFHEQYF. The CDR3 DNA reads TGTGCCAGCAGCTCCACAGGGTTCCACGAGCAGTACTTC.

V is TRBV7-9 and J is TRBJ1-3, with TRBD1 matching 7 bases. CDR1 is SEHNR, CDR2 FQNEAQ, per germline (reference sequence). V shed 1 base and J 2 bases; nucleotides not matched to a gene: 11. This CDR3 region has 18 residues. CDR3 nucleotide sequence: TGTGCCAGCAGCTTAGTTTATCCGACAGGGTCCGCTGGAAACACCATATATTTT. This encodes CASSLVYPTGSAGNTIYF. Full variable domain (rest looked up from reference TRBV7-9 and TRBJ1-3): DTGVSQNPRHKITKRGQNVTFRCDPISEHNRLYWYRQTLGQGPEFLTYFQNEAQLEKSRLLSDRFSAERPKGSFSTLEIQRTEQGDSAMYLCASSLVYPTGSAGNTIYFGEGSWLTVV.

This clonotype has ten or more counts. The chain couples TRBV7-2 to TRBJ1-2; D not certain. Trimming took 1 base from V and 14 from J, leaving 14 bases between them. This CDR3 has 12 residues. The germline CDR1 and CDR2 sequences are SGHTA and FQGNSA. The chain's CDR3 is CASSLEVTALTF. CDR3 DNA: TGTGCCAGCAGCTTAGAAGTGACTGCCTTGACCTTC.

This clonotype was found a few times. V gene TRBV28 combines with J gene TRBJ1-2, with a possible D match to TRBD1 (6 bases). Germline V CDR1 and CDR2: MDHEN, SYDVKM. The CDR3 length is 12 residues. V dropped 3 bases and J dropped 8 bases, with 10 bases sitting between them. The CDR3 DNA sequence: TGTGCCAGCAGTTTCGCAGGGGACGGCTACACCTTC. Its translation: CASSFAGDGYTF.

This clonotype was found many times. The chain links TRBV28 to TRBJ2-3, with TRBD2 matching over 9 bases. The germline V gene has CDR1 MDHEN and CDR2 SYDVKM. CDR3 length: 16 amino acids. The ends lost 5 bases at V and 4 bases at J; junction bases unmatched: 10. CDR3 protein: CASSVSGGGPADTQYF. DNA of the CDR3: TGTGCCAGCAGTGTTAGCGGGGGAGGACCGGCAGATACGCAGTATTTT.

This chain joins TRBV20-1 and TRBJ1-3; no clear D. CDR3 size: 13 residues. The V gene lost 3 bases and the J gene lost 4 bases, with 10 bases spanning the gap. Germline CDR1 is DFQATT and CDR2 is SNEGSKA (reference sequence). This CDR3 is CSASLGLGNTIYF. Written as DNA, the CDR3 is TGCAGTGCTAGTTTGGGTCTCGGAAACACCATATATTTT.

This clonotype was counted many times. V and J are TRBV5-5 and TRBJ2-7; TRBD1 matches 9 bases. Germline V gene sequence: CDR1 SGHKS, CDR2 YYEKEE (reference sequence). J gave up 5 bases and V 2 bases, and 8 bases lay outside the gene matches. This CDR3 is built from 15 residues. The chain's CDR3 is CASSFRDRVIDEQYF. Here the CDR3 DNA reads TGTGCCAGCAGCTTCCGGGACAGGGTCATCGACGAGCAGTACTTC.

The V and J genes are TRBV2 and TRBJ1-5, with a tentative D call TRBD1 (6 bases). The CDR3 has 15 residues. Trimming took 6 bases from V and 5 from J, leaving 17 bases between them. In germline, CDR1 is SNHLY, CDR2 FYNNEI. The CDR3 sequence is CASSLGMAGDQPQHF. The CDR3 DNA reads TGTGCCAGCAGCCTCGGGATGGCAGGGGATCAGCCCCAGCATTTT.

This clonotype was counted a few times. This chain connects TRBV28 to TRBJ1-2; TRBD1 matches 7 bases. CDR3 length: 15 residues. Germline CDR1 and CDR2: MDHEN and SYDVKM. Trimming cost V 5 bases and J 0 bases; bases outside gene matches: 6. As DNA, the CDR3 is TGTGCCAGCAGTAAGGACAGGATTACTAACTATGGCTACACCTTC. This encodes CASSKDRITNYGYTF.

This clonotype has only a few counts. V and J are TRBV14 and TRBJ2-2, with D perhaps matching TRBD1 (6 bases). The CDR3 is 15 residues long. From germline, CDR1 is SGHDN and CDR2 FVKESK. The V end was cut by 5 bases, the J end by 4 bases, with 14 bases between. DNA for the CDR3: TGTGCCAGCAGCTCCCGGGACAAACGCACCGGGGAGCTGTTTTTT. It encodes CASSSRDKRTGELFF.

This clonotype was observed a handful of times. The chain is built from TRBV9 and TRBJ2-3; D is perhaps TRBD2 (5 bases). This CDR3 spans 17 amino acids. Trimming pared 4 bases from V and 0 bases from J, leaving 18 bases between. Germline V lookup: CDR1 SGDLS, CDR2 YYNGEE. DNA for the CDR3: TGTGCCAGCAGCCTAGAGGAGGCATTCGCTAGCACAGATACGCAGTATTTT. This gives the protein CASSLEEAFASTDTQYF.

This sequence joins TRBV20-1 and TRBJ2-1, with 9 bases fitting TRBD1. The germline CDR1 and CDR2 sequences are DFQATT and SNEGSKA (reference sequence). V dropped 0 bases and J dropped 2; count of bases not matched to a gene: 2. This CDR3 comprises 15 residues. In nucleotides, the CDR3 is TGCAGTGCTAGAGAAACAGGGGGCCCCTACAATGAGCAGTTCTTC. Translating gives CSARETGGPYNEQFF.

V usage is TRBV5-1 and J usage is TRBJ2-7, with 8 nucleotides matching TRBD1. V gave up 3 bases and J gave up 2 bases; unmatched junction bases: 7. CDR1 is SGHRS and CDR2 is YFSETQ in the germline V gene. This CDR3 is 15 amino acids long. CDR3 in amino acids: CASSSGQGFTYEQYF. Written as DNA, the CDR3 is TGCGCCAGCAGCTCCGGACAGGGTTTTACCTACGAGCAGTACTTC. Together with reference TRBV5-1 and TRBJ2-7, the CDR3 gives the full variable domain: KAGVTQTPRYLIKTRGQQVTLSCSPISGHRSVSWYQQTPGQGLQFLFEYFSETQRNKGNFPGRFSGRQFSNSRSEMNVSTLELGDSALYLCASSSGQGFTYEQYFGPGTRLTVT.

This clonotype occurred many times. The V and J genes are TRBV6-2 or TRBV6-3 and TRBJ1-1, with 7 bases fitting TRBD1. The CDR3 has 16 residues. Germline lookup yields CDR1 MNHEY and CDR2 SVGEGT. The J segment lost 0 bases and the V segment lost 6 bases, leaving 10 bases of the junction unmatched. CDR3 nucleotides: TGTGCCAGCAGCCCGACGACAGGGTTCGTGAACACTGAAGCTTTCTTT. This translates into CASSPTTGFVNTEAFF.

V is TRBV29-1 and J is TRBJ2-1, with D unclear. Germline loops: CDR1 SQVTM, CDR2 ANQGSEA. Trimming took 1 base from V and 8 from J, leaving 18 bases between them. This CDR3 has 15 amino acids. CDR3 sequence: CSVEGPAGMMDEQFF. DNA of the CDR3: TGCAGCGTTGAAGGGCCGGCAGGTATGATGGATGAGCAGTTCTTC.

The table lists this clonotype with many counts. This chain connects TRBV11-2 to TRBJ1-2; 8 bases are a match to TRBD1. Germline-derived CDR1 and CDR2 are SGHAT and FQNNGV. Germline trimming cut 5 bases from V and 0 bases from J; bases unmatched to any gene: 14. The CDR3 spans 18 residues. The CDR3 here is CASSPGAGQELANYGYTF. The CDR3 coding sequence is TGTGCCAGCAGCCCCGGAGCGGGACAGGAGTTAGCTAACTATGGCTACACCTTC.

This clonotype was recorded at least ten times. The CDR3 is CASSQAAVSSDTQYF. The CDR3 bases are TGCGCCAGCAGCCAAGCGGCGGTTTCGTCTGATACGCAGTATTTT. This sequence joins TRBV4-1 and TRBJ2-3, with D unclear. V dropped 1 base and J dropped 6 bases, with 14 bases sitting between them. The CDR3 has 15 residues. Germline V gene lookup returns CDR1 MGHRA and CDR2 YSYEKL.

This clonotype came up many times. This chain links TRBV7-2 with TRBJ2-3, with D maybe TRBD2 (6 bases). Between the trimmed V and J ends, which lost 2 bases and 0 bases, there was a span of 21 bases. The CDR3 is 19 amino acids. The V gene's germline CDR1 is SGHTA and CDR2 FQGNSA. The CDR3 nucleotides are TGTGCCAGCAGCTTACGGAGCGGGCCCACCTCCTTAAGCACAGATACGCAGTATTTT. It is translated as CASSLRSGPTSLSTDTQYF.

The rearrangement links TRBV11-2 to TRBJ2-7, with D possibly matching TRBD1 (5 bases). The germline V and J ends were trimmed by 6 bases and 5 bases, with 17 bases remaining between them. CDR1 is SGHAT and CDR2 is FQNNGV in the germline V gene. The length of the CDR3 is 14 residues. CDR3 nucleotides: TGTGCCAGCAGGTTAATTCAGGGTATCCACGAGCAGTACTTC. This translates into CASRLIQGIHEQYF.

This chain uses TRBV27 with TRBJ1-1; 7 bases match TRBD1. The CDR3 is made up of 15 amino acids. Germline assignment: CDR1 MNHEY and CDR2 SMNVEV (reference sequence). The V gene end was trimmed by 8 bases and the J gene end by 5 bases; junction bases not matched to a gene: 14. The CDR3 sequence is CASRPPPGGETEAFF. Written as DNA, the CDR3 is TGTGCCAGCCGTCCCCCCCCAGGGGGTGAGACTGAAGCTTTCTTT.

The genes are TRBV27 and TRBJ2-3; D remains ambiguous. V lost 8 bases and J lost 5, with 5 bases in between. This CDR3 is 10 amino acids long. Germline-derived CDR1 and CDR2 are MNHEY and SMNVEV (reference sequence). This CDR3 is CASVGDTQYF. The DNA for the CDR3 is TGTGCCAGCGTCGGAGATACGCAGTATTTT.

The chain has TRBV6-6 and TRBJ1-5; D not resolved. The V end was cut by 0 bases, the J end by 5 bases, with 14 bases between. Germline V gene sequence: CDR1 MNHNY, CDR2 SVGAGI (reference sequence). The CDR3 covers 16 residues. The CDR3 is CASSYSRSSPDQPQHF. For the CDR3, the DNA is TGTGCCAGCAGTTACTCGAGATCCAGTCCCGATCAGCCCCAGCATTTT.

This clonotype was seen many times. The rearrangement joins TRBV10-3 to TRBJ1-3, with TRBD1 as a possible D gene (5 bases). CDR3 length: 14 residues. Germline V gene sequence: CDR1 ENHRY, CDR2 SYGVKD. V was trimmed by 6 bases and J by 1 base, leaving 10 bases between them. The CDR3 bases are TGTGCCATCAGACGGGACTATTCTGGAAACACCATATATTTT. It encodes CAIRRDYSGNTIYF.

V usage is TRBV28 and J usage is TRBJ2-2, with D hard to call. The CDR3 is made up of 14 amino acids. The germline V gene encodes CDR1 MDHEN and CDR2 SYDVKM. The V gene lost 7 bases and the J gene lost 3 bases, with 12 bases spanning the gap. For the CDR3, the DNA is TGTGCCAGCACCCTAAGGGCCTACACCGGGGAGCTGTTTTTT. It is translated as CASTLRAYTGELFF.